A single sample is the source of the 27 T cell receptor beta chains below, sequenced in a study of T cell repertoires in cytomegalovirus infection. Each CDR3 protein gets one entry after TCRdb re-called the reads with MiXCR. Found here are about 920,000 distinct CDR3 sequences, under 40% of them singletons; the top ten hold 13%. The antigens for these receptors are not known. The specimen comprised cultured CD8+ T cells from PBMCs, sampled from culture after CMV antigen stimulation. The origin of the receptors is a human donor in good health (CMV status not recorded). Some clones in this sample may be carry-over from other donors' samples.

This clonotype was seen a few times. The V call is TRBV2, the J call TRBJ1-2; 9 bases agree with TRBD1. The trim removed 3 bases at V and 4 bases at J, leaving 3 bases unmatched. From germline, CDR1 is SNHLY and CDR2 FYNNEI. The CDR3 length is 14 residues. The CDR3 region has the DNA TGTGCCAGCAGTGATGGGACAGGGCCCTATGGCTACACCTTC. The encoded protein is CASSDGTGPYGYTF.

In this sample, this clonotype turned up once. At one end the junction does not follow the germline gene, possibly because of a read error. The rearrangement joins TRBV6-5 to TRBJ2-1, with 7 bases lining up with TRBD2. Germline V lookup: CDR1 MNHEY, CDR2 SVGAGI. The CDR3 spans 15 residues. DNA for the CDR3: TGTGTCAGCAGTCACAGCGGGGACCCCTACAATGAGCAGTTCTTC. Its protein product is CVSSHSGDPYNEQFF.

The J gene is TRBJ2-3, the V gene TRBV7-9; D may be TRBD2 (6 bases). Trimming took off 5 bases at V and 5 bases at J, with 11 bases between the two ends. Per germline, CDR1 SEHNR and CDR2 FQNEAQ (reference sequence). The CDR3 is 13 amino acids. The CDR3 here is CASSPRGGDTQYF. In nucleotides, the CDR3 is TGTGCCAGCAGCCCTAGGGGAGGAGATACGCAGTATTTT.

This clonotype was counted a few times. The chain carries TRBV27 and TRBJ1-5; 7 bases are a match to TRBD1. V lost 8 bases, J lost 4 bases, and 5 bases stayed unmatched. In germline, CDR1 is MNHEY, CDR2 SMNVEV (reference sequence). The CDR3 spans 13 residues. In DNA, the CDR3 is TGTGCCAGCGGCGACAGGGCAAATCAGCCCCAGCATTTT. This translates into CASGDRANQPQHF.

DNA of the CDR3: TGTGCCAGCGGGTCCCCGAGGAGGGCCTACAATGAGCAGTTCTTC. It yields the protein CASGSPRRAYNEQFF. The rearrangement joins TRBV28 to TRBJ2-1, with D possibly TRBD2 on 6 matching bases. CDR1 and CDR2 from the germline V gene are MDHEN and SYDVKM. The CDR3 runs 15 residues. Trimming cost V 8 bases and J 2 bases, with 16 bases left between them. Looking up the rest from reference TRBV28 and TRBJ2-1 gives the full variable domain: DVKVTQSSRYLVKRTGEKVFLECVQDMDHENMFWYRQDPGLGLRLIYFSYDVKMKEKGDIPEGYSVSREKKERFSLILESASTNQTSMYLCASGSPRRAYNEQFFGPGTRLTVL.

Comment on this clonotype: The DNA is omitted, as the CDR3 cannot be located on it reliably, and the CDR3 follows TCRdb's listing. CDR3 residues: CISVSEAQTGNEQYF. This sequence joins TRBV7-5 and TRBJ2-7; whether TRBD1, the table's D call, matches the DNA was not checked. TRBV7-5 is tagged as a pseudogene. The CDR3 region is 15 residues in length, termini included.

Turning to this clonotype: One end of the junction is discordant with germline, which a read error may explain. DNA of the CDR3: TGTGCCAGCAGTTACTTGGGGACGGTGGACACCGGGGAGCCGTTTTTT. This gives the protein CASSYLGTVDTGEPFF. The V and J genes are TRBV6-2 or TRBV6-3 and TRBJ2-2; D may be TRBD1 or TRBD2 (5 bases each). Germline CDR1 is MNHEY and CDR2 is SVGEGT. The CDR3 spans 16 residues.

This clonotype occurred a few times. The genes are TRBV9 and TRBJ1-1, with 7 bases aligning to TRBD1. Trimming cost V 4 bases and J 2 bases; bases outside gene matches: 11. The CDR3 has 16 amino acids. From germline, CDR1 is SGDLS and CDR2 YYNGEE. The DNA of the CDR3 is TGTGCCAGCAGCCAAGACCTACAGGGGACAAACACTGAAGCTTTCTTT. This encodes CASSQDLQGTNTEAFF. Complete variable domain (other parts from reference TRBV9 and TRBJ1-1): DSGVTQTPKHLITATGQRVTLRCSPRSGDLSVYWYQQSLDQGLQFLIQYYNGEERAKGNILERFSAQQFPDLHSELNLSSLELGDSALYFCASSQDLQGTNTEAFFGQGTRLTVV.

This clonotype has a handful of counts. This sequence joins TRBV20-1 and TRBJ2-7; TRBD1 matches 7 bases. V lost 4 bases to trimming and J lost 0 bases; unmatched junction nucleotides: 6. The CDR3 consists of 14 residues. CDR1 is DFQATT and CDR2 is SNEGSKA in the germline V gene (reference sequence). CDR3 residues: CSAIGTAISYEQYF. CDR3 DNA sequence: TGCAGTGCTATAGGGACAGCTATCTCCTACGAGCAGTACTTC.

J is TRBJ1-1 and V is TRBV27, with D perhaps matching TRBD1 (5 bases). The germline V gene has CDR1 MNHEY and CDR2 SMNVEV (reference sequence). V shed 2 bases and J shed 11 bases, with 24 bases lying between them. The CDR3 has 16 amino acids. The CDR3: CASSLGTGITNLMAFF. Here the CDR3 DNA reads TGTGCCAGCAGTTTAGGGACGGGGATTACGAATTTAATGGCTTTCTTT.

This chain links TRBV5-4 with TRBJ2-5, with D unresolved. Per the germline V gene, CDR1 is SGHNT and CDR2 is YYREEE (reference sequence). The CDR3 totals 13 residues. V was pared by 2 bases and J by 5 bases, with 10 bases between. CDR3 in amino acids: CASSFSRTETQYF. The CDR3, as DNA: TGTGCCAGCAGCTTTTCTAGGACGGAGACCCAGTACTTC.

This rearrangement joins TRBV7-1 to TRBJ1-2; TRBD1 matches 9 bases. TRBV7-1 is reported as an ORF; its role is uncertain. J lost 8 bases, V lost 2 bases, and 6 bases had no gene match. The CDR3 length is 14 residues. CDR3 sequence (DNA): TGTGCCAGCAGCTCATCACAGGGGGCACCCGGCTACACCTTC. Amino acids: CASSSSQGAPGYTF.

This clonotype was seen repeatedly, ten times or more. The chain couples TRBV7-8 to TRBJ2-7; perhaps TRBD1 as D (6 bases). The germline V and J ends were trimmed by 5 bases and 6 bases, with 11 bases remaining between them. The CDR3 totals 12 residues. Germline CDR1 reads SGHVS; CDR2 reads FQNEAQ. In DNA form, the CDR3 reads TGTGCCAGCAGCGTACAGGGCTCCGAGCAGTACGTC. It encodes CASSVQGSEQYV.

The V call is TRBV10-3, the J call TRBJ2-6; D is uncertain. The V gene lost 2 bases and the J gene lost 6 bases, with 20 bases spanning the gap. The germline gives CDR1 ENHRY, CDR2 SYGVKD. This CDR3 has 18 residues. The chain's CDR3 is CAISEEARTAPLANVLTF. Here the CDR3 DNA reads TGTGCCATCAGTGAGGAGGCCCGTACAGCCCCACTGGCCAACGTCCTGACTTTC.

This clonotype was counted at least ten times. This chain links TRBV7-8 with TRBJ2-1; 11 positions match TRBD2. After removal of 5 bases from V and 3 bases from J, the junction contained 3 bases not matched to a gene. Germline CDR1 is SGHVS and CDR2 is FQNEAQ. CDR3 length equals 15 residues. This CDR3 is CASSQTSGGYNEQFF. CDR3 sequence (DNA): TGTGCCAGCAGCCAAACTAGCGGGGGCTACAATGAGCAGTTCTTC.

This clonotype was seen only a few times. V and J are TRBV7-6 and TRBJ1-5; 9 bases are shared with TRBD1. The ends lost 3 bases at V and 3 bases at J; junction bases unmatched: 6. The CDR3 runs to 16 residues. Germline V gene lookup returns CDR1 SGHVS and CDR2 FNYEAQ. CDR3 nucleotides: TGTGCCAGCAGCTTTTCCGGGACAGGGATCAATCAGCCCCAGCATTTT. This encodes CASSFSGTGINQPQHF.

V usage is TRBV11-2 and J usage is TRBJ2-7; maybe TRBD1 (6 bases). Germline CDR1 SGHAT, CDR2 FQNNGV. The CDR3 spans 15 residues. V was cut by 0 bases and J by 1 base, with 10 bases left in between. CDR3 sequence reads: CASSLEAGESYEQYF. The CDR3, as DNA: TGTGCCAGCAGCTTAGAGGCAGGGGAATCCTACGAGCAGTACTTC.

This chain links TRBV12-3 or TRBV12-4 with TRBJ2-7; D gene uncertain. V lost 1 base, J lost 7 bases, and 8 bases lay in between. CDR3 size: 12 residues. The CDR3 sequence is CASSLEPTEQYF. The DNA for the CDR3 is TGTGCCAGCAGTTTAGAACCTACGGAGCAGTACTTC.

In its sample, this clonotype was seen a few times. CDR3 bases: TGTGCCAGCAGTGACCTCCTCGACGGACTATATGGCTACACCTTC. Protein: CASSDLLDGLYGYTF. J is TRBJ1-2 and V is TRBV12-3 or TRBV12-4; D is undetermined. This CDR3 spans 15 amino acids. V gave up 5 bases and J gave up 5 bases, with 18 bases separating them.

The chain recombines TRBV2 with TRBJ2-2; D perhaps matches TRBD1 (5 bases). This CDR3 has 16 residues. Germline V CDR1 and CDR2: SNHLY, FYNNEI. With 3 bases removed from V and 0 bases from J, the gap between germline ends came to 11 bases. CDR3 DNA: TGTGCCAGCAGTGAGGGGCTACGCGCGAACACCGGGGAGCTGTTTTTT. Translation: CASSEGLRANTGELFF.

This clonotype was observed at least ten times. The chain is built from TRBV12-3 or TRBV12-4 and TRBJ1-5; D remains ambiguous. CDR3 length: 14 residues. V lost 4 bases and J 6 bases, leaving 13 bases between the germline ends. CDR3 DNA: TGTGCCAGCAGTTCCTCGAATTTACTTCAGCCCCAGCATTTT. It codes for CASSSSNLLQPQHF.

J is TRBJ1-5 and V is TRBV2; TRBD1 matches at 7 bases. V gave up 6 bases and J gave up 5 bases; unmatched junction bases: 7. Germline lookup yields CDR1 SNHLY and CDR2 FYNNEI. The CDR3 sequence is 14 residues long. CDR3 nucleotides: TGTGCCAGCAGGGACCACAGGGGCCATCAGCCCCAGCATTTT. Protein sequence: CASRDHRGHQPQHF. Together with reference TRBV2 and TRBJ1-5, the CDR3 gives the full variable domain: EPEVTQTPSHQVTQMGQEVILRCVPISNHLYFYWYRQILGQKVEFLVSFYNNEISEKSEIFDDQFSVERPDGSNFTLKIRSTKLEDSAMYFCASRDHRGHQPQHFGDGTRLSIL.

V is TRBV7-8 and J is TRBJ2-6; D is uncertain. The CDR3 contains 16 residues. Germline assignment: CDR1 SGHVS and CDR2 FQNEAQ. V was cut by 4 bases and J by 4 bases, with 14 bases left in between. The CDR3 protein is CASSSTEPVGANVLTF. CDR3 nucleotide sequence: TGTGCCAGCAGCTCCACGGAACCGGTCGGGGCCAACGTCCTGACTTTC.

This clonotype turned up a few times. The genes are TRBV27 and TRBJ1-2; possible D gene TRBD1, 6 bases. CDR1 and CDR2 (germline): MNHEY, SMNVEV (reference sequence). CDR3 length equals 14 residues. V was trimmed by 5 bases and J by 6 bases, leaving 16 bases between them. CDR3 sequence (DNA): TGTGCCAGCAGTGTGGACACAGGGTTGAATGGCTACACCTTC. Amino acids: CASSVDTGLNGYTF.

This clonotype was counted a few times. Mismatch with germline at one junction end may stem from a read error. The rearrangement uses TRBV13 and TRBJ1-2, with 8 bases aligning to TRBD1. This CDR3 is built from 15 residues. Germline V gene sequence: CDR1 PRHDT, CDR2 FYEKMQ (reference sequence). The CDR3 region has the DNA TGTGCCAGCAGCCTAGGGACAGGACCTAACTATGGCTACACCTTC. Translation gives CASSLGTGPNYGYTF.

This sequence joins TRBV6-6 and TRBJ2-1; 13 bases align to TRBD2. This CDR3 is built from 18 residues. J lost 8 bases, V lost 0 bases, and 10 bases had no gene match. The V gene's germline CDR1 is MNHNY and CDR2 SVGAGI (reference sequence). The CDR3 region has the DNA TGTGCCAGCAGTTACTCGAGGACTAGCGGGGGCCAGGTCCATGAGCAGTTCTTC. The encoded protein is CASSYSRTSGGQVHEQFF.

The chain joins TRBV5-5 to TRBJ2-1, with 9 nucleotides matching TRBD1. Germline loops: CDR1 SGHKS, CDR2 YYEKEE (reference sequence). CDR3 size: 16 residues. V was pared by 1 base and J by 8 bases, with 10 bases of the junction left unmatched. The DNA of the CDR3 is TGTGCCAGCAGCTTGCAGGGACAGGGAATATATCATGAGCAGTTCTTC. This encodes CASSLQGQGIYHEQFF.